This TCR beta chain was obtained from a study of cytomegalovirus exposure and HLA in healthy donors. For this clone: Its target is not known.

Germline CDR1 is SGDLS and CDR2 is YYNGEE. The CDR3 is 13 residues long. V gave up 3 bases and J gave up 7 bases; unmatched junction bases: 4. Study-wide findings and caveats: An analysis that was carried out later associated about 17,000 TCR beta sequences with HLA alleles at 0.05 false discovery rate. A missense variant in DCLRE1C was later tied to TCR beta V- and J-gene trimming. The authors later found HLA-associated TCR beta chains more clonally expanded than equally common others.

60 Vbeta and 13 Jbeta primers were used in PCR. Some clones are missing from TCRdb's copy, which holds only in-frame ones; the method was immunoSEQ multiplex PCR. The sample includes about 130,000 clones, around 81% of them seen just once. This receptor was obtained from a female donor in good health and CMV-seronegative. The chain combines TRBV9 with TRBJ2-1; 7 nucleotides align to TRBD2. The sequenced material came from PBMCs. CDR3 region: CASSETSLNEQFF. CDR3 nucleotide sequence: TGTGCCAGCAGCGAGACTAGCTTGAATGAGCAGTTCTTC. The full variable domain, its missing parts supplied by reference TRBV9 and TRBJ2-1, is DSGVTQTPKHLITATGQRVTLRCSPRSGDLSVYWYQQSLDQGLQFLIQYYNGEERAKGNILERFSAQQFPDLHSELNLSSLELGDSALYFCASSETSLNEQFFGPGTRLTVL.